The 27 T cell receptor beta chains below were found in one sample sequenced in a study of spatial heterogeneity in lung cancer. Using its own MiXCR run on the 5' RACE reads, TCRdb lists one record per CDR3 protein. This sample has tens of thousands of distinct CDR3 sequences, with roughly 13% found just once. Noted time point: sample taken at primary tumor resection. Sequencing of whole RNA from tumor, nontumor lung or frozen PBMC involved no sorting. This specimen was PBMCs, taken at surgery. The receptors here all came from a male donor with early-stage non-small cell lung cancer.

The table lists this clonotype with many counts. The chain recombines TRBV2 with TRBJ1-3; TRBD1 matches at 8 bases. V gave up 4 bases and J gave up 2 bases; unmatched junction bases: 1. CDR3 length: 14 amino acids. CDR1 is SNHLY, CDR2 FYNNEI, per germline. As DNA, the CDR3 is TGTGCCAGCAGTGGGACAGGGACTGGAAACACCATATATTTT. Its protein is CASSGTGTGNTIYF.

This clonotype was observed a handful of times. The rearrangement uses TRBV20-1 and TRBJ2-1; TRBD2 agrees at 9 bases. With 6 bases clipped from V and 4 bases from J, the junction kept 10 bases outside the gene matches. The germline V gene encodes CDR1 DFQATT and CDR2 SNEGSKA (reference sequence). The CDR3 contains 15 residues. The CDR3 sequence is CSARRSGGTYNEQFF. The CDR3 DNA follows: TGCAGTGCCCGAAGGAGCGGGGGGACTTACAATGAGCAGTTCTTC.

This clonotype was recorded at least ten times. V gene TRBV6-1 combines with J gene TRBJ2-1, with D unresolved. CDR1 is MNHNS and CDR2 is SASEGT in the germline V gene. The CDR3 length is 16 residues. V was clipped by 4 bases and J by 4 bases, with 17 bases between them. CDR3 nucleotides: TGTGCCAGCAGTGGAGTCTTTGAGACCCAGTACAATGAGCAGTTCTTC. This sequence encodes CASSGVFETQYNEQFF.

The CDR3 nucleotides are TGCGCCAGCAGGTCAGGGGTTCAAGAGACCCAGTACTTC. Protein sequence: CASRSGVQETQYF. J is TRBJ2-5 and V is TRBV5-1; perhaps TRBD1 as D (6 bases). CDR1 and CDR2 from the germline V gene are SGHRS and YFSETQ. The CDR3 covers 13 residues. V was clipped by 5 bases and J by 2 bases, with 10 bases between them.

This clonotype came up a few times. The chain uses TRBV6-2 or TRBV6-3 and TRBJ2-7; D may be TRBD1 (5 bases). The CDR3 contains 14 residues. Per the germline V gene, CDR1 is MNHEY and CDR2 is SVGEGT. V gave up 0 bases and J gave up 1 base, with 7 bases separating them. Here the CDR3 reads CASSYSRGSYEQYF. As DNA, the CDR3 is TGTGCCAGCAGTTACTCTAGGGGATCCTACGAGCAGTACTTC.

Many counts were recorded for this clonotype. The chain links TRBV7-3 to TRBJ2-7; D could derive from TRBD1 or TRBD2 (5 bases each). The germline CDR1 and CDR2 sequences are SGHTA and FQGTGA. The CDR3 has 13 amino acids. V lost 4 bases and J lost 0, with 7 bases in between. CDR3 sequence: CASSSGPSYEQYF. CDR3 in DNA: TGTGCCAGCAGCTCGGGACCCTCCTACGAGCAGTACTTC.

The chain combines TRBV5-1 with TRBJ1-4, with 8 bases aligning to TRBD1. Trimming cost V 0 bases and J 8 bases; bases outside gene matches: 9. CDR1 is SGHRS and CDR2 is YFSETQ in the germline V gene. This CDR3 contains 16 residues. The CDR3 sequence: CASSLVTGTGVEKLFF. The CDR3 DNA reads TGCGCCAGCAGCTTGGTTACCGGGACAGGAGTCGAAAAACTGTTTTTT.

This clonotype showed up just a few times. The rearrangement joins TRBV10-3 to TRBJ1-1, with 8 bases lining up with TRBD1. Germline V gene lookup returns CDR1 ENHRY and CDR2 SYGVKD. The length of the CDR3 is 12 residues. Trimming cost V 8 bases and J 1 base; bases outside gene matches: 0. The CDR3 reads CAIGQGNTEAFF. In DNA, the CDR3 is TGTGCCATCGGACAGGGGAACACTGAAGCTTTCTTT.

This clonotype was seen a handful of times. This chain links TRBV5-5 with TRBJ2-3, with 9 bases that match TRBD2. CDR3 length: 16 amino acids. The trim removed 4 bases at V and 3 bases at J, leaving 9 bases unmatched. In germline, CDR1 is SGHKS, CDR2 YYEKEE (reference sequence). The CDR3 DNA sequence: TGTGCCAGCAGCACCAGTCGGACTAGCGTGACAGATACGCAGTATTTT. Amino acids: CASSTSRTSVTDTQYF. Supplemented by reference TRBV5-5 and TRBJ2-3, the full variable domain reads DAGVTQSPTHLIKTRGQQVTLRCSPISGHKSVSWYQQVLGQGPQFIFQYYEKEERGRGNFPDRFSARQFPNYSSELNVNALLLGDSALYLCASSTSRTSVTDTQYFGPGTRLTVL.

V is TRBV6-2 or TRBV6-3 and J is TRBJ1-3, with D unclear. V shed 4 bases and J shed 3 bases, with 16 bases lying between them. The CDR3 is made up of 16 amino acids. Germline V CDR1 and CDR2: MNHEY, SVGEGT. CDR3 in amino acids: CASSSSLRPNGNTIYF. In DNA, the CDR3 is TGTGCCAGCAGTTCGAGCTTGAGGCCGAATGGAAACACCATATATTTT.

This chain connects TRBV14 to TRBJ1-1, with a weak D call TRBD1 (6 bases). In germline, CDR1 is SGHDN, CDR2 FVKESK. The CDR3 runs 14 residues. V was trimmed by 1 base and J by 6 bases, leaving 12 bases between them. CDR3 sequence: CASSQGNRVAEAFF. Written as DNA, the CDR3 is TGTGCCAGCAGCCAAGGAAACAGGGTGGCTGAAGCTTTCTTT. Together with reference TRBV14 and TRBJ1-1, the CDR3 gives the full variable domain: EAGVTQFPSHSVIEKGQTVTLRCDPISGHDNLYWYRRVMGKEIKFLLHFVKESKQDESGMPNNRFLAERTGGTYSTLKVQPAELEDSGVYFCASSQGNRVAEAFFGQGTRLTVV.

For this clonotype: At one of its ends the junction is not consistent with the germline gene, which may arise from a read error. The CDR3 DNA reads TGTGCTAGCAGCCCGGGAGGTTACAATGAGCAGTTCTTC. Its protein product is CASSPGGYNEQFF. The chain combines TRBV7-7 with TRBJ2-1; 7 nucleotides agree with TRBD2. Germline values: CDR1 SSHAT, CDR2 FNYEAQ (reference sequence). The CDR3 contains 13 residues.

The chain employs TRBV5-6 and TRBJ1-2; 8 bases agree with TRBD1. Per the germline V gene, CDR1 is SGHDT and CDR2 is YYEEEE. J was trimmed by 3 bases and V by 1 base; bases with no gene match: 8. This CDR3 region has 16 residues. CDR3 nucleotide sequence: TGTGCCAGCAGCTTGCCACTGACAGGGGTCGACTATGGCTACACCTTC. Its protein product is CASSLPLTGVDYGYTF.

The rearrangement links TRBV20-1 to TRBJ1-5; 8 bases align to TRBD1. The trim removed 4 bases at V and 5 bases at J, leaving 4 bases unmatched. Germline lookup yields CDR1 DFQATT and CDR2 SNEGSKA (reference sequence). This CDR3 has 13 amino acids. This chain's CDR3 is CSAMDRAHQPQHF. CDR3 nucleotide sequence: TGCAGTGCTATGGACAGGGCCCATCAGCCCCAGCATTTT.

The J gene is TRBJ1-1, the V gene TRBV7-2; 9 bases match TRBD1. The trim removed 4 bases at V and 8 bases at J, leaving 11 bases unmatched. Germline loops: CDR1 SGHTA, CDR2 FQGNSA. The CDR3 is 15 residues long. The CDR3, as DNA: TGTGCCAGCAGCTCATTCGGACAGGGGCCGCTCGAAGCTTTCTTT. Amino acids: CASSSFGQGPLEAFF.

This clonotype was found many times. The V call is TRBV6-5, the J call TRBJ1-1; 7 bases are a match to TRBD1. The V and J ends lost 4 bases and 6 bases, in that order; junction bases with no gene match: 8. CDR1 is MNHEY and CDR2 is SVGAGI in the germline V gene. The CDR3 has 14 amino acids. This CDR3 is CASSSWDRGPEAFF. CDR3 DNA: TGTGCCAGCAGTTCCTGGGACAGAGGGCCTGAAGCTTTCTTT.

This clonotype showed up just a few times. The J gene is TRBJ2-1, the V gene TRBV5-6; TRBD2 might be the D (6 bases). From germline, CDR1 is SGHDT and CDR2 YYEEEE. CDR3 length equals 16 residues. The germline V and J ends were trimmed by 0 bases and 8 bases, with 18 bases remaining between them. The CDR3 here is CASSLGTGTEGDEQFF. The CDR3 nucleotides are TGTGCCAGCAGCTTGGGGACCGGGACGGAGGGCGATGAGCAGTTCTTC. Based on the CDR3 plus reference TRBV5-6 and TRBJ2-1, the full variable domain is DAGVTQSPTHLIKTRGQQVTLRCSPKSGHDTVSWYQQALGQGPQFIFQYYEEEERQRGNFPDRFSGHQFPNYSSELNVNALLLGDSALYLCASSLGTGTEGDEQFFGPGTRLTVL.

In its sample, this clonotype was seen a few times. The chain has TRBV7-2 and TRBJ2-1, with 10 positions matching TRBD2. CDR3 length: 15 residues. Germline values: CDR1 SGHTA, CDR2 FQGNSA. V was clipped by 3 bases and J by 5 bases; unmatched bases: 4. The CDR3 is CASSFGGLANNEQFF. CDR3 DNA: TGTGCCAGCAGCTTTGGGGGACTAGCGAACAATGAGCAGTTCTTC.

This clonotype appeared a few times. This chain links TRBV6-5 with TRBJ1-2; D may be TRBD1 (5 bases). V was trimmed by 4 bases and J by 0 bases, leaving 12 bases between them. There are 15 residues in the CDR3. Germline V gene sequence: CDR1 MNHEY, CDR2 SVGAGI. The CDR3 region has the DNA TGTGCCAGCAGTTCGCGGGGGGTTTCTAACTATGGCTACACCTTC. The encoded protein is CASSSRGVSNYGYTF.

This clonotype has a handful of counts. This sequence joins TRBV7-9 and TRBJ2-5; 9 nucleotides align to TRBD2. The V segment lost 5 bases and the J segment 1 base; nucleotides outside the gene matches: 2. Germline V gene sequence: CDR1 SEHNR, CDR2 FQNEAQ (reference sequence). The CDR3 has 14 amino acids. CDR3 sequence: CASSILAGQETQYF. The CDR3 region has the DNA TGTGCCAGCAGCATACTAGCGGGCCAAGAGACCCAGTACTTC.

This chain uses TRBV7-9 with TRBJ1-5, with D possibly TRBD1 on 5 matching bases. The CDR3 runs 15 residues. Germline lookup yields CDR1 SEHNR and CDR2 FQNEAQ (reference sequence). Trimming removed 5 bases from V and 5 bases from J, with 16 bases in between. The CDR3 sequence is CASSKGRGPDQPQHF. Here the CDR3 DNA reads TGTGCCAGCAGCAAAGGTCGGGGCCCTGATCAGCCCCAGCATTTT.

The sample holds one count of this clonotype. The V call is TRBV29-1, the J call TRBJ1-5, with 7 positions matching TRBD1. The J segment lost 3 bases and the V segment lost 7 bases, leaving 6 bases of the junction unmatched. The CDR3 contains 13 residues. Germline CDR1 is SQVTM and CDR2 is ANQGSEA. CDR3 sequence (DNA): TGCAGCGCCCGGACAGGAGACAATCAGCCCCAGCATTTT. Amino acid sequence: CSARTGDNQPQHF.

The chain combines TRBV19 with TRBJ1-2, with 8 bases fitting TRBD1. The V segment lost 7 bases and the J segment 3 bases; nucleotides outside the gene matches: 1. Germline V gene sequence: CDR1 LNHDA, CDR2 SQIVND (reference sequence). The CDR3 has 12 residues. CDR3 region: CASTDRDYGYTF. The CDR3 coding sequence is TGTGCCAGTACGGACAGGGACTATGGCTACACCTTC.

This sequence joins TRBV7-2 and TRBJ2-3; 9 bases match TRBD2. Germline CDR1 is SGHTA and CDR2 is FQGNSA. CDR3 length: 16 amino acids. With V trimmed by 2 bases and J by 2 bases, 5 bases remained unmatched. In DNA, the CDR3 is TGTGCCAGCAGCTTATTCCCTAGCGGGGCCACAGATACGCAGTATTTT. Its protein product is CASSLFPSGATDTQYF.

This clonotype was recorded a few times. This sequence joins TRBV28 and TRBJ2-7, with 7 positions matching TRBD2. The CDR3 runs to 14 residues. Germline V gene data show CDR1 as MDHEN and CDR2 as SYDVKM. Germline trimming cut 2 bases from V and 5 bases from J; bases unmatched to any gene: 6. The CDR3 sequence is CASSLREGSDEQYF. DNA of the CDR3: TGTGCCAGCAGTTTAAGGGAGGGATCGGACGAGCAGTACTTC.

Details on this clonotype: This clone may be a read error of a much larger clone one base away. Written as DNA, the CDR3 is TGTGCCAGCAGACGAAGCCTTGATAACTATGGCTACACCTTC. This translates into CASRRSLDNYGYTF. This chain uses TRBV12-3 or TRBV12-4 with TRBJ1-2, with unresolved D. There are 14 residues in the CDR3. Deletions cut 6 bases from V and 1 base from J, with 12 bases between.

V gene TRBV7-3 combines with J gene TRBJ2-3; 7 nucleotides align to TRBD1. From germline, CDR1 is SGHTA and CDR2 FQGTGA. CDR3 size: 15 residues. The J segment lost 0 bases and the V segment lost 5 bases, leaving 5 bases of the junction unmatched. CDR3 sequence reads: CASSATGQSTDTQYF. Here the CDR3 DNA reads TGTGCCAGCAGCGCGACGGGACAGAGCACAGATACGCAGTATTTT.